Below are 9 T cell receptor beta chains sequenced from a single sample in a study of cytomegalovirus exposure and HLA in healthy donors. Method: immunoSEQ multiplex PCR; TCRdb's copy keeps in-frame clones and lacks some. The data show around 70,000 clones, about 90% seen once. Sequences were obtained from PBMCs. The receptors come from a man aged 18 to 30 in good health and CMV-seronegative.

The genes are TRBV5-1 and TRBJ2-1; 8 bases agree with TRBD2. The ends lost 1 base at V and 0 bases at J; junction bases unmatched: 12. The CDR3 length is 19 residues. Germline CDR1 SGHRS, CDR2 YFSETQ. Here the CDR3 DNA reads TGCGCCAGCAGCTTGACGGGTGGCGGGAGGCTTAGCTCCTACAATGAGCAGTTCTTC. This gives the protein CASSLTGGGRLSSYNEQFF.

This clone was observed a handful of times. The genes are TRBV30 and TRBJ1-4; TRBD1 agrees at 8 bases. V trimming: 3 bases; J trimming: 7 bases; junction bases outside the gene matches: 7. CDR3 length: 14 amino acids. From germline, CDR1 is GTSNPN and CDR2 SVGIG (reference sequence). The CDR3 bases are TGTGCCTGGAGGGCTCCAGGGGGCACTGAAAAACTGTTTTTT. This translates into CAWRAPGGTEKLFF.

The V call is TRBV29-1, the J call TRBJ2-5, with D unclear. V dropped 8 bases and J dropped 6 bases, with 19 bases sitting between them. The CDR3 length is 13 residues. Germline V gene data show CDR1 as SQVTM and CDR2 as ANQGSEA. The CDR3 DNA reads as TGCAGCTTTACCGACATCGGCCCGCAGACCCAGTACTTC. This translates into CSFTDIGPQTQYF.

The chain recombines TRBV6-5 with TRBJ1-5, with TRBD1 as a possible D gene (6 bases). V dropped 5 bases and J dropped 5 bases, with 16 bases sitting between them. Germline values: CDR1 MNHEY, CDR2 SVGAGI. CDR3 length: 15 amino acids. The CDR3 reads CASSRTGNGDQPQHF. The CDR3 bases are TGTGCCAGCAGTCGAACAGGGAATGGGGATCAGCCCCAGCATTTT.

This rearrangement joins TRBV28 to TRBJ2-5, with 8 positions matching TRBD1. CDR3 length: 15 amino acids. Germline assignment: CDR1 MDHEN and CDR2 SYDVKM. Trimming took 4 bases from V and 4 from J; bases not matched to a gene: 8. This CDR3 is CASSSSGQGGETQYF. The CDR3 nucleotides are TGTGCCAGCAGTTCCTCCGGACAGGGAGGAGAGACCCAGTACTTC.

The rearrangement uses TRBV29-1 and TRBJ1-2; D uncertain. Per the germline V gene, CDR1 is SQVTM and CDR2 is ANQGSEA. V dropped 7 bases and J dropped 5 bases, with 14 bases sitting between them. The CDR3 contains 12 residues. CDR3 amino acids: CSAETSYYGYTF. The CDR3 DNA follows: TGCAGCGCCGAAACCTCCTATTATGGCTACACCTTC.

In nucleotides, the CDR3 is TGTGCCAGCTGGGCGGGAACTTCGGGCACCGGGGAGCTGTTTTTT. Its translation: CASWAGTSGTGELFF. The chain is built from TRBV6-1 and TRBJ2-2; D is perhaps TRBD2 (6 bases). This CDR3 is built from 15 residues. Trimming left V 8 bases short and J 4 bases short, with 17 bases between. CDR1 is MNHNS, CDR2 SASEGT, per germline.

This sequence joins TRBV9 and TRBJ1-4; 7 bases match TRBD1. Germline values: CDR1 SGDLS, CDR2 YYNGEE. The trim removed 4 bases at V and 4 bases at J, leaving 7 bases unmatched. This CDR3 comprises 15 residues. For the CDR3, the DNA is TGTGCCAGCAGCCCGGGGACAGCACGTAATGAAAAACTGTTTTTT. Translation gives CASSPGTARNEKLFF.

The V gene is TRBV19, the J gene TRBJ2-1; TRBD2 might be the D (6 bases). The CDR3 consists of 13 residues. Between the trimmed V and J ends, which lost 8 bases and 1 base, there was a span of 9 bases. CDR1 LNHDA and CDR2 SQIVND come from the germline V gene (reference sequence). CDR3 sequence: CASLAPSYNEQFF. CDR3 nucleotides: TGTGCCAGTCTAGCGCCTTCCTACAATGAGCAGTTCTTC.